This T cell receptor beta chain was captured in a study of blood T cell repertoires in COVID-19. CDR3 length: 13 residues. Germline loops: CDR1 MGHRA, CDR2 YSYEKL. V was pared by 5 bases and J by 3 bases, with 7 bases between. There are a few counts of this clone. TCRdb's table, derived via immunoSEQ multiplex PCR, lists solely in-frame clones and lacks some. Here the sample spans 150,000 or so clones, roughly four fifths being singletons. The sequence was obtained from a woman in her fifties or sixties with acute or convalescent COVID-19. The chain recombines TRBV4-1 with TRBJ2-2; perhaps TRBD1 as D (6 bases). The material sequenced was peripheral blood. CDR3 coding DNA: TGCGCCAGCAGCACAGGGTACACCGGGGAGCTGTTTTTT. The encoded protein is CASSTGYTGELFF.